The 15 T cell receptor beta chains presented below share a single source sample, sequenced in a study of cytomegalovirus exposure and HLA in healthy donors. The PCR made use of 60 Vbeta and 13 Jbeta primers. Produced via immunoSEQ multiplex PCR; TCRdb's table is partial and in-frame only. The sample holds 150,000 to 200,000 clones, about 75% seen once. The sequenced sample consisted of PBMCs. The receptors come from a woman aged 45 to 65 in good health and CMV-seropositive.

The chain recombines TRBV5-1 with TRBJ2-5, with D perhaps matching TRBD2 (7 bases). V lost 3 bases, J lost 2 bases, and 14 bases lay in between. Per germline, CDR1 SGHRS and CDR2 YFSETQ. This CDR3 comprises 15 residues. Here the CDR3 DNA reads TGCGCCAGCAGCTGGGGGCTAGCGGTACAAGAGACCCAGTACTTC. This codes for CASSWGLAVQETQYF.

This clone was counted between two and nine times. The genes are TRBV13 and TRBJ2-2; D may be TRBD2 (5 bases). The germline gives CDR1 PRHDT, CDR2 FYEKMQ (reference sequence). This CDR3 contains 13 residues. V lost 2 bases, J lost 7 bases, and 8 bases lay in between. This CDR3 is CASSLSEGGELFF. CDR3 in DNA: TGTGCCAGCAGCTTATCTGAGGGCGGGGAGCTGTTTTTT. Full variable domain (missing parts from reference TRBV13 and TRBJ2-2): AAGVIQSPRHLIKEKRETATLKCYPIPRHDTVYWYQQGPGQDPQFLISFYEKMQSDKGSIPDRFSAQQFSDYHSELNMSSLELGDSALYFCASSLSEGGELFFGEGSRLTVL.

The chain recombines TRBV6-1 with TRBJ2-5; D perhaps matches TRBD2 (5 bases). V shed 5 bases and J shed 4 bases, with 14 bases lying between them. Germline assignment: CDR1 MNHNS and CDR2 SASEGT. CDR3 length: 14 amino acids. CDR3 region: CASSMGQRVETQYF. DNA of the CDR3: TGTGCCAGCAGTATGGGCCAGAGGGTAGAGACCCAGTACTTC.

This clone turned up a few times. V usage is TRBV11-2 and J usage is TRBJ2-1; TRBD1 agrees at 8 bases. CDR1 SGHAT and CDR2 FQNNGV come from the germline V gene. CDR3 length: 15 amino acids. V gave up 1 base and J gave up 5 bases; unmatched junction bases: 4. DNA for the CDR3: TGTGCCAGCAGCTTAGGGACAGGGACTCACAATGAGCAGTTCTTC. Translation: CASSLGTGTHNEQFF.

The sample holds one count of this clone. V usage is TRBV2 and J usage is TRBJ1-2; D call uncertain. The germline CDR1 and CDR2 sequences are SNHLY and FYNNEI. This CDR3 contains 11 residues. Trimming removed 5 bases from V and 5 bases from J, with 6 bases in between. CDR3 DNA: TGTGCCAGCAGTACAAATTATGGCTACACCTTC. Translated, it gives CASSTNYGYTF.

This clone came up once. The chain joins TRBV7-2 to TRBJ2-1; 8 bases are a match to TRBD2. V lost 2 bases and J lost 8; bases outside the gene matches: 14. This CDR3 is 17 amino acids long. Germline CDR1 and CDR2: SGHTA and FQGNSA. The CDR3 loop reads CASSLYSYGGASYEQFF. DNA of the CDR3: TGTGCCAGCAGCTTATATTCTTACGGGGGGGCCTCTTATGAGCAGTTCTTC.

The CDR3 region has the DNA TGCGCCAGCAGCTGGAGGGCGGGGCCGGTGAACACCGGGGAGCTGTTTTTT. Residues: CASSWRAGPVNTGELFF. This chain connects TRBV5-1 to TRBJ2-2, with D tentatively TRBD2 (6 bases). V lost 3 bases to trimming and J lost 1 base, with 16 bases between them. Germline-derived CDR1 and CDR2 are SGHRS and YFSETQ. The CDR3 is 17 residues long.

The CDR3 loop reads CASSYGALTDTQYF. For the CDR3, the DNA is TGTGCCAGCAGTTACGGGGCGCTGACAGATACGCAGTATTTT. V gene TRBV6-6 combines with J gene TRBJ2-3; possibly TRBD1 for D (5 bases). The CDR3 consists of 14 residues. V lost 2 bases and J lost 3, with 9 bases in between. Germline CDR1 reads MNHNY; CDR2 reads SVGAGI (reference sequence).

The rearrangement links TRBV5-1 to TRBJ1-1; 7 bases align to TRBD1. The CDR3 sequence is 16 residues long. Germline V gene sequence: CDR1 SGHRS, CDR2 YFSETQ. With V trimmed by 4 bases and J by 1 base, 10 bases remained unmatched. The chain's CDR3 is CASSAQNRGGNTEAFF. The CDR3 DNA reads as TGCGCCAGCAGCGCACAGAACAGGGGAGGGAACACTGAAGCTTTCTTT. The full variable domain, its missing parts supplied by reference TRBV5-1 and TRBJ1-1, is KAGVTQTPRYLIKTRGQQVTLSCSPISGHRSVSWYQQTPGQGLQFLFEYFSETQRNKGNFPGRFSGRQFSNSRSEMNVSTLELGDSALYLCASSAQNRGGNTEAFFGQGTRLTVV.

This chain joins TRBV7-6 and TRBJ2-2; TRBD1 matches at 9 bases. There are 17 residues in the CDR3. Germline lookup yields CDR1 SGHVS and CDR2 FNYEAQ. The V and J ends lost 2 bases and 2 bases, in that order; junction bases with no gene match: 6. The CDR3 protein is CASSLRGTGTNTGELFF. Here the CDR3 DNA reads TGTGCCAGCAGCTTAAGGGGGACAGGGACCAACACCGGGGAGCTGTTTTTT.

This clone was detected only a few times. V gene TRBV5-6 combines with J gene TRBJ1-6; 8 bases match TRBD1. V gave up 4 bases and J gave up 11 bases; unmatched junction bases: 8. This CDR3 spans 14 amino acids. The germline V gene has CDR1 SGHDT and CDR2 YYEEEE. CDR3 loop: CASSLGQGGTPLHF. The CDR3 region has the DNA TGTGCCAGCAGCCTCGGACAGGGTGGGACACCCCTCCACTTT.

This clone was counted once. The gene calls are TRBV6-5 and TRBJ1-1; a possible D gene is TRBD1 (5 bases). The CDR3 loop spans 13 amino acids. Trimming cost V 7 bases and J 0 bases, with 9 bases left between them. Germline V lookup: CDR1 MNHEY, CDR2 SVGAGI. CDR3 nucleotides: TGTGCCAGCACCCGGACACTGAACACTGAAGCTTTCTTT. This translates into CASTRTLNTEAFF.

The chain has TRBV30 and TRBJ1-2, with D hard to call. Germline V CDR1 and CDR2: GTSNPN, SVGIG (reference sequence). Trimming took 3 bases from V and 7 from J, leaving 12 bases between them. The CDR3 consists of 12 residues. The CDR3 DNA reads TGTGCCTGGAGAGGATGGAGGGCTGGCTACACCTTC. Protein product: CAWRGWRAGYTF.

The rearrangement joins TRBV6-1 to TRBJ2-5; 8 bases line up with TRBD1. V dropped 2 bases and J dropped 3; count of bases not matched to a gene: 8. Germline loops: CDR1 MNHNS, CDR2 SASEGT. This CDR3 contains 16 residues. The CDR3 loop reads CASSEMVQDREETQYF. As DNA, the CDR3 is TGTGCCAGCAGTGAAATGGTGCAGGACAGGGAAGAGACCCAGTACTTC.

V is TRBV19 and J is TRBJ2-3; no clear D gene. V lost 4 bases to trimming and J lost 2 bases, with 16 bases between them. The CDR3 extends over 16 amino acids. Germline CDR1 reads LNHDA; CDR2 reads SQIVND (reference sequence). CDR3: CASSTRHFPATDTQYF. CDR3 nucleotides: TGTGCCAGTAGTACGCGACACTTTCCCGCCACAGATACGCAGTATTTT.